The TCR beta chain described here comes from a study of T cell responses to AZD1222 COVID-19 vaccine listed by TCRdb under 2021. In the study overall: Because spike-specific TCR depth and breadth did not differ between the two schedules, AZD1222 recipients who got a second dose at roughly 4 weeks were pooled with those who got a second dose at roughly 12 weeks. TCR sequencing was performed for roughly 240 trial participants, of whom around 200 were given two doses of AZD1222 and approximately 26 were given two doses of MenACWY control vaccine. Trial participants were enrolled by age into 18-55, 56-69 and 70-plus year subgroups, with around 150, 28 and 57 TCR-sequenced participants respectively. Summary of the overall study and its limitations: Conclusions about previously exposed vaccinees are limited because only six or seven AZD1222 recipients were SARS-CoV-2 seropositive at baseline. Because no samples from the day 14 peak response were available, repertoires could be characterized only after the peak T cell response. The whole spike protein was spanned by vaccine-associated CD4 TCRs, and dominant responses were seen in regions 160-218 and 743-854. Participants were mostly white British and included more females than males, and it was suggested by the authors that clonal diversity may have been underestimated. In the small 56-69-year group, the increase in depth fell short of significance, most likely because of low power. Spike-specific TCR breadth and depth rose significantly after two AZD1222 doses compared with day 0 and with MenACWY recipients. Reportedly, close to half of the unique spike-specific TCRs recognized epitopes lying outside the regions that are mutated in the B.1.351 and B.1.1.7 variants.

This specimen's time point label, per the study, means: baseline before first vaccination. Vaccinee samples came from UK trials COV001 and COV002, including a single-blind randomized controlled phase 2/3 trial of AZD1222 (ChAdOx1 nCoV-19) in healthy adults. For TCRbeta chain sequencing, PBMC samples from trial participants were taken at day 0 and at day 28 after the second dose. This clone was seen only a few times. The target of this receptor is not known. The record has no base qualities; no much larger clone is one base away. V has 7 bases trimmed and J has 5 bases trimmed; junction bases matching no gene number 4. Based on the germline V gene, the CDR1 and CDR2 sequences are MNHEY and SVGAGI. The CDR3 runs 13 residues from the cysteine to the phenylalanine. The DNA shown is the 39-base CDR3, in frame from base 1. The CDR3 regions of human TCRbeta chains were analyzed by immunosequencing. Processing in the source paper ran as follows. Repertoire TCRs were matched against a reference library of SARS-CoV-2-specific TCRs generated with the MIRA antigen-specificity platform. Breadth was defined as the fraction of unique TCRs that were SARS-CoV-2-associated, and depth was defined as the fraction of total T cells that were SARS-CoV-2-associated. Using the MIRA data, each spike-specific TCR was assigned both to the spike region to which the TCR was reactive and to a CD4 or CD8 class. Log10-transformed breadth and depth values were compared by one-way ANOVA with Sidak's multiple comparisons tests. TCRdb retrieved this table from immuneACCESS and kept in-frame rearrangements only. Not all clones are present; in checked studies, unresolved V genes account for under half, and no reason is known for the remainder. The V and J calls and clone size are taken from that table; D and trimming were inferred from the DNA. The sample table shows more than 80,000 clones, and around 84% are seen once. Roughly a tenth of the sample is held by the ten biggest clonotypes.

The chain links TRBV6-5 with TRBJ1-1, with 10 bases in between that match TRBD1. Sequenced here: peripheral blood, sampled on day 0 of AZD1222 vaccination. The sequence was obtained from an adult in good health. The sequence in DNA is TGTGCCAGCACGGGACAGGGGAGGACTGAAGCTTTCTTT. This yields the protein CASTGQGRTEAFF.